Here is one TCR beta chain with its context. The PCR contained 60 Vbeta and 13 Jbeta primers. Generated by immunoSEQ multiplex PCR, the TCRdb table keeps only in-frame clones and is missing some. The sample lists some 160,000 clones; around 79% were seen once. This sample is drawn from a study of cytomegalovirus exposure and HLA in healthy donors. Trimming at V came to 4 bases and at J to 3 bases, leaving 7 bases not matched to a gene. This CDR3 contains 14 residues. Looked up from germline, CDR1 is SGHDT and CDR2 is YYEEEE. The gene calls are TRBV5-6 and TRBJ2-7, with TRBD2 matching 7 bases. The receptor comes from a woman between 45 and 60 years old in good health and CMV-seronegative. The sample was PBMCs. The CDR3 bases are TGTGCCAGCAGCCCCGGGACTACCTACTACGAGCAGTACTTC. Its translation is CASSPGTTYYEQYF.